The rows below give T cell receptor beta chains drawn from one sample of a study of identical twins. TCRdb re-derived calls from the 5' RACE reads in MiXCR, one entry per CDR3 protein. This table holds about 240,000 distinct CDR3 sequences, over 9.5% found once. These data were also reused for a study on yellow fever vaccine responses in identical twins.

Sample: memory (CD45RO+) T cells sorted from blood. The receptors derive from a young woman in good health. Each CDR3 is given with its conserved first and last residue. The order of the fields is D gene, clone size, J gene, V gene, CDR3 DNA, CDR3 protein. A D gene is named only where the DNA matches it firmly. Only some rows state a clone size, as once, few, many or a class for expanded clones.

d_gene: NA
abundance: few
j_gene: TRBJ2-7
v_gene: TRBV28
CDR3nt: TGTGCCAGCAGTTTAAGACAGAACGAGCAGTACTTC
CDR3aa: CASSLRQNEQYF

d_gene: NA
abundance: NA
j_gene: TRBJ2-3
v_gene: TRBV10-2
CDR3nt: TGCGCCAGCACTACTAGAACCCCCGCAGATACGCAGTATTTT
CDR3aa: CASTTRTPADTQYF

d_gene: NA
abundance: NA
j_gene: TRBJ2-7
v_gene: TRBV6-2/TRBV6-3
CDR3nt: TGTGCCAGCAGCAATTCGGCCAAGAGGGACTTC
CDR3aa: CASSNSAKRDF

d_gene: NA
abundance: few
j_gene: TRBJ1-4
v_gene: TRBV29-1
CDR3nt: TGCAGCGTGGGGGTTAATGAAAAACTGTTTTTT
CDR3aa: CSVGVNEKLFF

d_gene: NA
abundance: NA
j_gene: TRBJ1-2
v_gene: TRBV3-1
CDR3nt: TGTGCCAGCAGCCATGAAGGGGCTAGAGACTATGGCTACACCTTC
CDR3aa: CASSHEGARDYGYTF

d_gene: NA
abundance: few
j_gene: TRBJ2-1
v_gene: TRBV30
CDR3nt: TGTGCCTGGAGTGTTAAGGATCCCTTAGCCAATGAGCAGTTCTTC
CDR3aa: CAWSVKDPLANEQFF

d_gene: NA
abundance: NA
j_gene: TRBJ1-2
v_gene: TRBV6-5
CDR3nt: TGTGCCAGCAGACTCGACATGAACTATGGCTACACCTTC
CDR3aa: CASRLDMNYGYTF

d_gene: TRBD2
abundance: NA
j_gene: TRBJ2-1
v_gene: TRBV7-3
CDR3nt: TGTGCCAGCAGCTTAAGAATCAGCCTAGCGGGAAATGAGCAGTTCTTC
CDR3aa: CASSLRISLAGNEQFF

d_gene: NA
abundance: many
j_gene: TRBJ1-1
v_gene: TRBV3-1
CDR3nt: TGTGCCAGCAGTCCTAGAGGGGGCACTGAAGCTTTCTTT
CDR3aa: CASSPRGGTEAFF

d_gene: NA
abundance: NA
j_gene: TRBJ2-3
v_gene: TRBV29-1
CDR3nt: TGCAGCGTTGAAGGGCCGTTCACAGATACGCAGTATTTT
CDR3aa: CSVEGPFTDTQYF

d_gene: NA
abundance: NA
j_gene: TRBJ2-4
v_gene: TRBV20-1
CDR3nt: TGCAGTGCTAGCAATCGGTCGGGAAGAGATCTAGCCAAAAACATTCAGTACTTC
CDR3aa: CSASNRSGRDLAKNIQYF

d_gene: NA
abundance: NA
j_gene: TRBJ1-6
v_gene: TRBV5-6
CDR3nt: TGTGCCAGCAGCGTGGCCCTGGCTTATTCACCCCTCCACTTT
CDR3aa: CASSVALAYSPLHF

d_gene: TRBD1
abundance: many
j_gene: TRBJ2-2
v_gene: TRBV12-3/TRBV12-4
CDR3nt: TGTGCCAGCAGTCTGCGACAGGGCGCCACCGGGGAGCTGTTTTTT
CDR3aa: CASSLRQGATGELFF

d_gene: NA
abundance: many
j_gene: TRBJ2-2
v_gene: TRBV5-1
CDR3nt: TGCGCCAGCAGTTCTCCCCCGGGGAGCGTTGAGAACACCGGGGAGCTGTTTTTT
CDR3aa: CASSSPPGSVENTGELFF

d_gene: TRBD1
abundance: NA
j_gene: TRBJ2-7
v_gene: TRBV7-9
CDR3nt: TGTGCCAGCAGCATGACAGGGGGCTTGAACGAGCAGTACTTC
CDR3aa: CASSMTGGLNEQYF

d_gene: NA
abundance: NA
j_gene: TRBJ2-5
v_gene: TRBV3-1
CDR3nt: TGTGCCAGCAGCCAAGATCGGCCACCCGAGACCCAGTACTTC
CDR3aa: CASSQDRPPETQYF

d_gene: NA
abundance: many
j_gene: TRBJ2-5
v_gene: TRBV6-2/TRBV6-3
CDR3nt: TGTGCCAGCAGGGCACTCCGAACCCAGAAGGAGACCCAGTACTTC
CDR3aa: CASRALRTQKETQYF

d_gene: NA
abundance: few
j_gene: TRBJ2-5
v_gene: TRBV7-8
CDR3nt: TGTGCCAGCAGCCCGTATGGAATACAAGAGACCCAGTACTTC
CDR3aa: CASSPYGIQETQYF

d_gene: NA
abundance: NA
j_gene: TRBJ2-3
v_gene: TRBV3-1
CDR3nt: TGTGCCAGCAGCCAAGAAAGTTTGGAAAGCACAGATACGCAGTATTTT
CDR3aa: CASSQESLESTDTQYF

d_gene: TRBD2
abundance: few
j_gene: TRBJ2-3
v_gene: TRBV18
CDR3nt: TGTGCCAGCTCACAGCGGGGGGGCCTAGATACGCAGTATTTT
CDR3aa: CASSQRGGLDTQYF

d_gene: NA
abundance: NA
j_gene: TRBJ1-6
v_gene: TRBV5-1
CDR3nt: TGCGCCAGCAGCCCCCGGGATCAAGGGAATTCACCCCTCCACTTT
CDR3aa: CASSPRDQGNSPLHF

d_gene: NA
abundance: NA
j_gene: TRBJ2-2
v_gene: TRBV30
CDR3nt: TGTGCCTCGAGTGTTGGGGCCACCGGGGAGCTGTTTTTT
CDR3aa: CASSVGATGELFF

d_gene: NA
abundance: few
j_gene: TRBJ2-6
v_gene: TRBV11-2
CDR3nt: TGTGCCAGCAGCTTAATACTAACAGGCTCTGGGGCCAACGTCCTGACTTTC
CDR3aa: CASSLILTGSGANVLTF

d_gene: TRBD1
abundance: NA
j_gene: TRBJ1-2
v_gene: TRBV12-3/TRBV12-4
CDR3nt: TGTGCCAGCAGCCCAACAGGGGCACCCGGGTACTATGGCTACACCTTC
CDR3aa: CASSPTGAPGYYGYTF

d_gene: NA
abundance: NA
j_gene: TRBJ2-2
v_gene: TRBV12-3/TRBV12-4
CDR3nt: TGTGCCAGCAGTTTTGCAGGGGCCGGGGAGCTGTTTTTT
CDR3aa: CASSFAGAGELFF

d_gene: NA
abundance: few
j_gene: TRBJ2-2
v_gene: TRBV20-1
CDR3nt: TGCAGTGCTAGGCGCCGCTGGGGCGGGGAGCTGTTTTTT
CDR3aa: CSARRRWGGELFF

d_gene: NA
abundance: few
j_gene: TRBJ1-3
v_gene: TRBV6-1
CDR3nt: TGTGCCAGCGAGGTTGGAGGAAACACCATATATTTT
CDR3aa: CASEVGGNTIYF

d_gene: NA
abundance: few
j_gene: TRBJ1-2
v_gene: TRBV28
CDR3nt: TGTGCCAGCAGCCAACCCGGGAGCTATGGCTACACCTTC
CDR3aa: CASSQPGSYGYTF

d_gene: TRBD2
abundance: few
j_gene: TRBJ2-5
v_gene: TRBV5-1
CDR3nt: TGCGCCAGCAGCTTGGCAGGTAGCGGGGTGGAGACCCAGTACTTC
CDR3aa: CASSLAGSGVETQYF

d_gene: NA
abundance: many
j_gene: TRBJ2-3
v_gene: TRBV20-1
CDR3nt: TGCAGTGCTAGAGATAGTAGGCTGAACACAGATACGCAGTATTTT
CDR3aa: CSARDSRLNTDTQYF

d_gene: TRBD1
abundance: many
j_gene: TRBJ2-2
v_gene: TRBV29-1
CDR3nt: TGCAGCGTTGAGCGAAACAGGGGGAACACCGGGGAGCTGTTTTTT
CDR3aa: CSVERNRGNTGELFF

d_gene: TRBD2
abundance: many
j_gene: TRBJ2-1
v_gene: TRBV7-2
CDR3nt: TGTGCCAGCAGCTCAAGCGGGACCTCCTACAATGAGCAGTTCTTC
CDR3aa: CASSSSGTSYNEQFF

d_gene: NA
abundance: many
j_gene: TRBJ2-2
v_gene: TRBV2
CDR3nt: TGTGCCAGCAGTGAATCAGGACGGAAAGCCGGGGAGCTGTTTTTT
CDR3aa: CASSESGRKAGELFF

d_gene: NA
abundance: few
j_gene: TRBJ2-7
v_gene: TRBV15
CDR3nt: TGTGCCACCAGCAGAAACTCCTACGAGCAGTACTTC
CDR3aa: CATSRNSYEQYF

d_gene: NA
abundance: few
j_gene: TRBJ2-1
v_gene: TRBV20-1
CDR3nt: TGCAGTGCTAGCAGGTCACAGGTGCAGTTCTTC
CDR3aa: CSASRSQVQFF

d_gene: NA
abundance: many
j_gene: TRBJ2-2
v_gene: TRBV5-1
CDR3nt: TGCGCCAGCAAAGGGGCATGGAACACCGGGGAGCTGTTTTTT
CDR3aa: CASKGAWNTGELFF

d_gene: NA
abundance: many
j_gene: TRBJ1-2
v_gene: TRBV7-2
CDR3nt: TGTGCCAGCAGCTTGGCCAGTCCGTATGGCTACACCTTC
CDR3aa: CASSLASPYGYTF

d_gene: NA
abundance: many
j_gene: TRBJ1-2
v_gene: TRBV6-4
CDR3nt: TGTGCCAGCAGTGACTCGACGCAGGGGAACTATGGCTACACCTTC
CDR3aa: CASSDSTQGNYGYTF

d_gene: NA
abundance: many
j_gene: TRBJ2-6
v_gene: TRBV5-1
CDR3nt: TGCGCCAGCAGCGGAGGGGCCAACGTCCTGACTTTC
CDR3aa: CASSGGANVLTF

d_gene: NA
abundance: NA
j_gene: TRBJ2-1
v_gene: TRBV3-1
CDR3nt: TGTGCCAGCAGCCAAGACACGGCCACGGCAGAGCAGTTCTTC
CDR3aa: CASSQDTATAEQFF

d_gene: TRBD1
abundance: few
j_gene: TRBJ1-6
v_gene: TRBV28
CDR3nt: TGTGCCAGCGGTTCACCAGGGGGCTTAAGCTCCTATAATTCACCCCTCCACTTT
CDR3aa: CASGSPGGLSSYNSPLHF

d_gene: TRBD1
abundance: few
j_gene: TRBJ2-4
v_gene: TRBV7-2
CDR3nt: TGTGCCAGCAGCTCCGACAGGGAACGGTTCATTCAGTACTTC
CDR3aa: CASSSDRERFIQYF

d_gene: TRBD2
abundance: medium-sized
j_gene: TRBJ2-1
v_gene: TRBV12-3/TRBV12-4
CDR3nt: TGTGCCAGCAGCCCTACTAGCGGGATCTACAATGAGCAGTTCTTC
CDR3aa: CASSPTSGIYNEQFF

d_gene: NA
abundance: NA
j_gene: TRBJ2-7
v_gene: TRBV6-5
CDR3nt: TGTGCCAGCAGTTACGGTGGGGGGACGCCATACGAGCAGTACTTC
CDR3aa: CASSYGGGTPYEQYF

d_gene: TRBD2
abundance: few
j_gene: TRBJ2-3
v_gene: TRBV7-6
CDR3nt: TGTGCCAGCAGCTTAGATTCTAGCGGGGCCAGAGATACGCAGTATTTT
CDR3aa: CASSLDSSGARDTQYF

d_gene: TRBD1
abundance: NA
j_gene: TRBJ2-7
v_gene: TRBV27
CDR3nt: TGTGCCAGCGGCACAGGGGAGAGGTACGAGCAGTACTTC
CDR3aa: CASGTGERYEQYF

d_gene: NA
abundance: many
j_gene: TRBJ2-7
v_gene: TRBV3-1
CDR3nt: TGTGCCAGCAGCCAAGTCGGCACAGAGGCCTACGAGCAGTACTTC
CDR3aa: CASSQVGTEAYEQYF